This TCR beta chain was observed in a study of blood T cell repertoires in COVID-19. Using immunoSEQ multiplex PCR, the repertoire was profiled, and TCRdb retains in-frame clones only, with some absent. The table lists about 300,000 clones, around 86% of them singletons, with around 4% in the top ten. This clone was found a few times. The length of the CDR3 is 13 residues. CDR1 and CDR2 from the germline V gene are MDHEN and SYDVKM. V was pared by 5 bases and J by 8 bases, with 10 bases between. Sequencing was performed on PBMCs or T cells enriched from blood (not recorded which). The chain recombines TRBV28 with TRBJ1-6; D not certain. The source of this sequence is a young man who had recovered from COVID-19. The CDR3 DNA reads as TGTGCCAGCAGTCTACGCAGCGATTCACCCCTCCACTTT. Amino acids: CASSLRSDSPLHF.